Sequencing of this T cell receptor beta chain was carried out in a study of shared clonotypes between healthy human individuals. The wider study: Per donor, CD8 memory used one plate, CD8 naive used two, CD4 memory used three and CD4 naive used three.

The protocol was immunoSEQ multiplex PCR, while the TCRdb copy is restricted to in-frame clones and leaves out a portion. The sample has some 1,100,000 clones; approximately 78% are singletons. This clone has a handful of counts. Its antigen is not identified. Healthy and HIV-negative, the adult donors had no recent acute infections or vaccinations. Negatively enriched CD4+ T cells were divided by CD45RA into naive and memory. Study-wide results and caveats: When naive CD4 clonotypes were compared across a few donors, approximately 5% were shared.

Germline CDR1 is MNHEY and CDR2 is SMNVEV (reference sequence). This CDR3 has 17 amino acids. Trimming removed 3 bases from V and 5 bases from J, with 20 bases in between. The receptor was derived from a man between 18 and 29 years old in good health. Some clones in this sample may be carry-over from other donors' samples. The chain employs TRBV27 and TRBJ2-1; tentatively, D is TRBD1 or TRBD2 (5 bases each). Sequencing was carried out using memory CD4+ T cells from PBMCs. Specified subset: CD45RA-negative fraction. The CDR3 here is CASSLYTPGTPHNEQFF. In DNA, the CDR3 is TGTGCCAGCAGTTTGTATACCCCCGGGACCCCTCACAATGAGCAGTTCTTC.